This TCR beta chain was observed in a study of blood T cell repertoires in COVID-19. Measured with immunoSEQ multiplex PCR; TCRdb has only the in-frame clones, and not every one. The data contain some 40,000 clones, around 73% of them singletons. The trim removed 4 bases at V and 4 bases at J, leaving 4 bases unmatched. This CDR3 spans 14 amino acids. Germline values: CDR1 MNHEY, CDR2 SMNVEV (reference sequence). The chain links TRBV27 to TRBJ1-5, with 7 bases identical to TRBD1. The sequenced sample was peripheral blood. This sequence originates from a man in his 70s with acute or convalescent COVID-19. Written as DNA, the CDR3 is TGTGCCAGCAGTTCGGGACAGCTAAATCAGCCCCAGCATTTT. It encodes CASSSGQLNQPQHF.